Reported below is one TCR beta chain. What it binds is unknown. This CDR3 is built from 14 residues. The V and J ends lost 0 bases and 5 bases respectively, with 9 bases between them. The germline CDR1 and CDR2 sequences are LNHNV and YYDKDF (reference sequence). The sample belongs to a study of cytomegalovirus exposure and HLA in healthy donors. On the study more broadly: A later analysis reported the same platform for the 110 or so validation repertoires and the approximately 640 first-cohort repertoires.

Study conclusions and caveats: A few chains linked to CMV were shown in vitro to be specific for CMV antigens.

Libraries were prepared by immunoSEQ multiplex PCR; TCRdb keeps only in-frame clonotypes and omits some of them. The sample lists 130,000 to 150,000 clones, about 86% occurring once. The TCR comes from a woman between 18 and 29 years old in good health and CMV-seropositive. The sample taken for sequencing was PBMCs. The V gene is TRBV15, the J gene TRBJ2-3, with no clear D. CDR3 sequence (DNA): TGTGCCACCAGCAGAGACATCTATGGAGATACGCAGTATTTT. Translation gives CATSRDIYGDTQYF.